This T cell receptor (beta chain) emerged from a study of T cells in Graves' hyperthyroidism and ophthalmopathy. Whole-study findings and limits: Ophthalmopathy onset followed model prediction by a median about six months.

Notes on this clonotype: Antigen: not known.

The CDR3 consists of 17 residues. CDR1 and CDR2 (germline): SEHNR, FQNEAQ (reference sequence). V shed 2 bases and J shed 0 bases, with 14 bases lying between them. Researchers amplified the TCR beta CDR3 regions from RNA transcripts. HTBI primers drove first-round RT-PCR of the TCR CDR3. In TCRdb, the multiplex PCR reads were re-called with MiXCR into one record per CDR3 protein. In the table there are 300,000 to 350,000 distinct CDR3 sequences, approximately 17% of which are singletons. The sequenced material came from blood. The clonotype was recovered from a man younger than 40 with Graves' hyperthyroidism. The gene calls are TRBV7-9 and TRBJ1-3; D unclear. The CDR3 region is CASSLMGGPLSGNTIYF. As DNA, the CDR3 is TGTGCCAGCAGCTTAATGGGAGGCCCGCTCTCTGGAAACACCATATATTTT.